This TCR beta chain was captured by sequencing in a study of vaccination effects on CD4 cells after COVID-19. Study-wide background: Post-vaccine specimens were collected at a median of 72 days following the second dose. It was with 10 IU/ml IL-2 and around 10 ug/ml peptides that 2 million to 2.5 million PBMC per well were cultured.

Cells that had been cultured for 9 to 10 days were the source of isolated CD4+ T cells. Each participant received a vaccine that was either BNT162b2 or mRNA-1273, given as two doses. On both days 3 and 7, half of the culture medium was replaced with IL-2 medium. Comments on this clone: Its antigen is undetermined.

Method: immunoSEQ multiplex PCR; TCRdb's copy keeps in-frame clones and lacks some. The repertoire holds 50,000 to 60,000 clones, with less than 80% as singletons. Material: CD4+ T cells from PBMCs cultured without peptide, obtained after COVID-19 vaccination. The clonotype originates from a human donor who received a COVID-19 vaccine.

This CDR3 is CASSSRDRYSTEAFF. The DNA for the CDR3 is TGCGCCAGCAGCTCCCGGGACAGGTATTCCACTGAAGCTTTCTTT. V is TRBV5-1 and J is TRBJ1-1; TRBD1 agrees at 8 bases. V was pared by 3 bases and J by 4 bases, with 8 bases of the junction left unmatched. The CDR3 consists of 15 residues. In germline, CDR1 is SGHRS, CDR2 YFSETQ. Full variable domain (missing parts from reference TRBV5-1 and TRBJ1-1): KAGVTQTPRYLIKTRGQQVTLSCSPISGHRSVSWYQQTPGQGLQFLFEYFSETQRNKGNFPGRFSGRQFSNSRSEMNVSTLELGDSALYLCASSSRDRYSTEAFFGQGTRLTVV.